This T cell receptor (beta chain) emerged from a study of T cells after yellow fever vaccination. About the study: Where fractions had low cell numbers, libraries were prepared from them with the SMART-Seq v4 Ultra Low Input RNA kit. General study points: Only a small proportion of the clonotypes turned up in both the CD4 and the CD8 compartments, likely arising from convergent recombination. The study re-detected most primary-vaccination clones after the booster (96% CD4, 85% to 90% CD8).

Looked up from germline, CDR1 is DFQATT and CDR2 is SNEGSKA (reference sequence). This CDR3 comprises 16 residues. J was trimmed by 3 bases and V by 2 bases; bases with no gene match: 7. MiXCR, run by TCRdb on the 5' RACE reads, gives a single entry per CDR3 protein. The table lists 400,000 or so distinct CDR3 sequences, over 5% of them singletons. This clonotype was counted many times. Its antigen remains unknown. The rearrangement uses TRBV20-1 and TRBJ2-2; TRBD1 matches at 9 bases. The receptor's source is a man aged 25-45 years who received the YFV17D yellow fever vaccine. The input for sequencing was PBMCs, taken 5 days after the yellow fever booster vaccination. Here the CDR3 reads CSARLPDRGDTGELFF. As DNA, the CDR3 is TGCAGTGCTAGACTACCTGACAGGGGGGACACCGGGGAGCTGTTTTTT.